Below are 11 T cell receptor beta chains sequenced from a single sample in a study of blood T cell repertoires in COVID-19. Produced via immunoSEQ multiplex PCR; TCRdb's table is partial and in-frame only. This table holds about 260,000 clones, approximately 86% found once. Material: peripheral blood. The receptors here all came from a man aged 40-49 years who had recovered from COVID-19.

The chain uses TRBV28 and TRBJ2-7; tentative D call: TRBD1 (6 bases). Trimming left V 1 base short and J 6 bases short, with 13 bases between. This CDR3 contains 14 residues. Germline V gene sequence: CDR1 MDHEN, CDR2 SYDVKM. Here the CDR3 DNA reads TGTGCCAGCAGTTTATCTTACAGGGCACCCGAGCAGTACTTC. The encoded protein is CASSLSYRAPEQYF. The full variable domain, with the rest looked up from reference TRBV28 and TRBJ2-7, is DVKVTQSSRYLVKRTGEKVFLECVQDMDHENMFWYRQDPGLGLRLIYFSYDVKMKEKGDIPEGYSVSREKKERFSLILESASTNQTSMYLCASSLSYRAPEQYFGPGTRLTVT.

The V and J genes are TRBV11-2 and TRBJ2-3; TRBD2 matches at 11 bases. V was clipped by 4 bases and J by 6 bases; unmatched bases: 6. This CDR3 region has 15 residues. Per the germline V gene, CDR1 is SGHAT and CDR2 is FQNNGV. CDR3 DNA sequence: TGTGCCAGCAGCTGGTCTAGCGGGGGGAGGGATACGCAGTATTTT. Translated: CASSWSSGGRDTQYF.

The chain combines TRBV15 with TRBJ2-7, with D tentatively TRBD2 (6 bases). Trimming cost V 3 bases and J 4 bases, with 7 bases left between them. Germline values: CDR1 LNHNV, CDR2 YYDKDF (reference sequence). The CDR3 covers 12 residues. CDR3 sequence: CATSRTSYEQYF. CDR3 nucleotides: TGTGCCACCAGCAGGACTAGTTACGAGCAGTACTTC.

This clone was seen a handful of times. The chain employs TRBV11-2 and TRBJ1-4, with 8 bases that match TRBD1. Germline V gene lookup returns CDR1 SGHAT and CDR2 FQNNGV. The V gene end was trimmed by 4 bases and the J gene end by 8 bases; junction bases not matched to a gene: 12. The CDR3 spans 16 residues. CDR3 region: CASSSRSRGRREKLFF. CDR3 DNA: TGTGCCAGCAGCTCCCGTTCCAGGGGGCGCCGGGAAAAACTGTTTTTT.

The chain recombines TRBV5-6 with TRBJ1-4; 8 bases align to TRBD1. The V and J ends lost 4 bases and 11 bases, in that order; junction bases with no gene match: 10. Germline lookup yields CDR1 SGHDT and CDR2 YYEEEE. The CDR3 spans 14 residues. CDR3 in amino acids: CASSGRTGTEKLFF. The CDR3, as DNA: TGTGCCAGCAGCGGCCGGACAGGGACGGAGAAACTGTTTTTT.

CDR3 DNA sequence: TGTGCCAGCAGCGTGGGACTAGCGGTAGGCGAGACCCAGTACTTC. Its protein product is CASSVGLAVGETQYF. The chain links TRBV9 to TRBJ2-5; 11 bases fit TRBD2. The germline V gene encodes CDR1 SGDLS and CDR2 YYNGEE. CDR3 length: 15 amino acids. With 2 bases clipped from V and 5 bases from J, the junction kept 5 bases outside the gene matches.

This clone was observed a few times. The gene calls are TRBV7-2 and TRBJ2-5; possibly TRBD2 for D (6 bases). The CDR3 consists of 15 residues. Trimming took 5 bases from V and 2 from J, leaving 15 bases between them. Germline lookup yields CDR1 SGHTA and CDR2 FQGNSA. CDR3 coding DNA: TGTGCCAGCAGCCTTAATTCCGGGAGACAAGAGACCCAGTACTTC. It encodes CASSLNSGRQETQYF.

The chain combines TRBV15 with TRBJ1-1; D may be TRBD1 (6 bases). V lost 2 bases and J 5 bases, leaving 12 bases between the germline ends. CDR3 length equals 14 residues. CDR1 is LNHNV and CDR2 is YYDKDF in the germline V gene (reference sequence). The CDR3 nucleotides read TGTGCCACCAGCAGACCGAGGGGGGGGACTGAAGCTTTCTTT. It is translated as CATSRPRGGTEAFF.

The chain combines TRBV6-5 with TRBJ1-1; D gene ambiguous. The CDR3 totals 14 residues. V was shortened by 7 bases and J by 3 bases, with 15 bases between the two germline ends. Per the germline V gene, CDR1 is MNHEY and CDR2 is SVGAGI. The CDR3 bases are TGTGCCAGCACCCCCGGGGTCCAACACACTGAAGCTTTCTTT. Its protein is CASTPGVQHTEAFF.

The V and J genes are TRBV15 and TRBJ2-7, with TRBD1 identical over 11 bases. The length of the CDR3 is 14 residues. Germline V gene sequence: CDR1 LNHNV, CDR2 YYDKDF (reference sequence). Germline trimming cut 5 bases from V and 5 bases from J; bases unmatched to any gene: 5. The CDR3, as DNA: TGTGCCACCAGCTACAGGACAGGGGGCCACGAGCAGTACTTC. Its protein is CATSYRTGGHEQYF.

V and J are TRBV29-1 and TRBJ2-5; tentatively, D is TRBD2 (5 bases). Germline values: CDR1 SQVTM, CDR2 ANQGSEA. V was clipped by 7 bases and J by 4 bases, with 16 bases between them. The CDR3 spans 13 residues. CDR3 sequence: CSAGGRLIETQYF. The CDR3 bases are TGCAGCGCCGGAGGTAGACTCATAGAGACCCAGTACTTC.